The clone carrying this TCR beta chain was detected only a few times. Indicated time point: pre-sensitization, week 0. As to treatment: therapeutic diphenylcyclopropenone sensitization with weekly scalp DPC. The data are from a study of human T cells and chemical hapten exposure. TCRdb analysed the RACE reads with MiXCR anew, one entry per CDR3 protein. Of around 250,000 distinct CDR3 sequences listed, 7.5% to 10% are singletons. CDR1 SGHTA and CDR2 FQGNSA come from the germline V gene. The CDR3 runs to 14 residues. With 4 bases removed from V and 1 base from J, the gap between germline ends came to 10 bases.

Sequenced material: whole blood, taken in connection with sensitization to the hapten diphenylcyclopropenone (DPC). The TCR comes from a woman in her 40s with alopecia areata. Some clones in this sample may be carry-over from other donors' samples. This chain joins TRBV7-2 and TRBJ1-2; D is unclear. This CDR3 reads CASSSGRGNYGYTF. CDR3 coding DNA: TGTGCCAGCAGCTCCGGACGGGGTAACTATGGCTACACCTTC.